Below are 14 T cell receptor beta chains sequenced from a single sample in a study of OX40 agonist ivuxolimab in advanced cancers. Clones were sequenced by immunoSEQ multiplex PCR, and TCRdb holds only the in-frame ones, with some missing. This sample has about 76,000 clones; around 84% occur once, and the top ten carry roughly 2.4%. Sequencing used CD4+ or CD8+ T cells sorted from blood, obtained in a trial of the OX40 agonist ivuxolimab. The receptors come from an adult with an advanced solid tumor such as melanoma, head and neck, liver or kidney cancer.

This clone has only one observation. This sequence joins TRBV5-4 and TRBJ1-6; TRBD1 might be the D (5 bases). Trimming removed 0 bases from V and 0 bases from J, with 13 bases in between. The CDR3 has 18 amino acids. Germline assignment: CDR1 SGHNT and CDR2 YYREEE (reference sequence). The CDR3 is CASSLVPGRSSYNSPLHF. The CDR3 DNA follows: TGTGCCAGCAGCTTGGTACCAGGGAGGAGCTCCTATAATTCACCCCTCCACTTT.

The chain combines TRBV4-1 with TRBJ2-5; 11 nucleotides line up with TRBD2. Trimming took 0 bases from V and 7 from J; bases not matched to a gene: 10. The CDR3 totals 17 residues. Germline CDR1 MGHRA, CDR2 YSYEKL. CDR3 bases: TGCGCCAGCAGCCAAGAGTTAGCGGGGGGGCAACGTGGGACCCAGTACTTC. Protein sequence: CASSQELAGGQRGTQYF.

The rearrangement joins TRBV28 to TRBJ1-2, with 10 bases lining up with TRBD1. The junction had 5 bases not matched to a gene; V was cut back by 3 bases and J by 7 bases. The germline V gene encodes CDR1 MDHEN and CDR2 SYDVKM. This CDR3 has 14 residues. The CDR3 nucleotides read TGTGCCAGCAGTTTGACAGGGGGCCAAGCTGGCTACACCTTC. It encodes CASSLTGGQAGYTF.

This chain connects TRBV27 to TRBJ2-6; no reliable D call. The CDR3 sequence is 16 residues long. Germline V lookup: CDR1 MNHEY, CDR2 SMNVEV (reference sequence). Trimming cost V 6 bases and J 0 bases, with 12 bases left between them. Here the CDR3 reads CASSPIPSSGANVLTF. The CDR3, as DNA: TGTGCCAGCAGCCCGATCCCTTCCTCTGGGGCCAACGTCCTGACTTTC. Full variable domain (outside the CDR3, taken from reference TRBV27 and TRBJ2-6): EAQVTQNPRYLITVTGKKLTVTCSQNMNHEYMSWYRQDPGLGLRQIYYSMNVEVTDKGDVPEGYKVSRKEKRNFPLILESPSPNQTSLYFCASSPIPSSGANVLTFGAGSRLTVL.

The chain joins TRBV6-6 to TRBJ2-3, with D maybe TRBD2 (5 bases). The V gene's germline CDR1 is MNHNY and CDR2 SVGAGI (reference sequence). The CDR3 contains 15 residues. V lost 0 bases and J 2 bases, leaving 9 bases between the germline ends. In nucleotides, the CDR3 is TGTGCCAGCAGTTACTCGCGGGCCGACACAGATACGCAGTATTTT. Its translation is CASSYSRADTDTQYF.

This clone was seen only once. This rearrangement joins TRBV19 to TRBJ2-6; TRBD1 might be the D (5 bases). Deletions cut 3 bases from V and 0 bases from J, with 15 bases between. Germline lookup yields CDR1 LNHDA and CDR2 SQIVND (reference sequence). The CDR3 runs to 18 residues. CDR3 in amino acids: CASSISGFAASGANVLTF. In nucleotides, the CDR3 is TGTGCCAGTAGTATCTCAGGGTTCGCAGCCTCTGGGGCCAACGTCCTGACTTTC.

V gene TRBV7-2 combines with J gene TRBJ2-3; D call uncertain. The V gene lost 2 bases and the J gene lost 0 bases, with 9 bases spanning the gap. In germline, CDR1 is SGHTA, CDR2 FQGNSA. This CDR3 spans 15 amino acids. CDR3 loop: CASSLNYLSTDTQYF. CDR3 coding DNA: TGTGCCAGCAGCTTAAACTACCTGAGCACAGATACGCAGTATTTT.

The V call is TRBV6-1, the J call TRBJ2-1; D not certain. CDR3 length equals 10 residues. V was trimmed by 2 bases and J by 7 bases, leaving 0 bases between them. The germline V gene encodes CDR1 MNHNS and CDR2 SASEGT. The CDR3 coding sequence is TGTGCCAGCAGTGAAAATGAGCAGTTCTTC. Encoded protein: CASSENEQFF.

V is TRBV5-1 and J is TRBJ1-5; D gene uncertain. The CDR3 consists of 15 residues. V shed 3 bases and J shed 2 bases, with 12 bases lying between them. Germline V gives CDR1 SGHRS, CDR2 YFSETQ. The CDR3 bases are TGCGCCAGCAGCTCCACGACGGGAGGCAATCAGCCCCAGCATTTT. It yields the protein CASSSTTGGNQPQHF.

CDR3 region: CASTRTVATEAFF. The CDR3 DNA follows: TGTGCCAGCACCAGGACGGTGGCCACTGAAGCTTTCTTT. The chain uses TRBV6-1 and TRBJ1-1; D is unresolved. CDR3 length: 13 amino acids. V dropped 7 bases and J dropped 4 bases, with 13 bases sitting between them. Germline V gene data show CDR1 as MNHNS and CDR2 as SASEGT.

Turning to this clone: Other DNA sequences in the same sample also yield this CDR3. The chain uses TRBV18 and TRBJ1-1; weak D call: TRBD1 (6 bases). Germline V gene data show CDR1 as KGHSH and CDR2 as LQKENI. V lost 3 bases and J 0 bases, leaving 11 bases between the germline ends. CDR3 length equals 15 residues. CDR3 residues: CASSPSRDMNTEAFF. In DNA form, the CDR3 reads TGTGCCAGCTCACCCAGCAGGGACATGAACACTGAAGCTTTCTTT.

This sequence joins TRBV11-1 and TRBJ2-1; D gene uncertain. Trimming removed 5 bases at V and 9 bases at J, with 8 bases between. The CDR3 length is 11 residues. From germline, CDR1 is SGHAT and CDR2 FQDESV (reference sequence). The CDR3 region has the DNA TGTGCCAGCAGCCCTGAAGGTGAGCAGTTCTTC. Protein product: CASSPEGEQFF.

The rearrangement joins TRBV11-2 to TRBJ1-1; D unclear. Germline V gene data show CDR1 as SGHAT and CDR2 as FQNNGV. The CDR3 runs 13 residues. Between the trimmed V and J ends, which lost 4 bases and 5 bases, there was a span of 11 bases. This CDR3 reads CASSYTGRTEAFF. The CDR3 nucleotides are TGTGCCAGCAGCTACACTGGGAGGACTGAAGCTTTCTTT.

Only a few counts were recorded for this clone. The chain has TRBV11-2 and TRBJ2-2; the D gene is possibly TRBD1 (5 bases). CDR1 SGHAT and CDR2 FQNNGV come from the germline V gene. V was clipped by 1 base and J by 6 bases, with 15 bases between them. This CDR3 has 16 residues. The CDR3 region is CASSLAPDRRAGELFF. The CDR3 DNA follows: TGTGCCAGCAGCTTAGCCCCCGACAGAAGGGCCGGGGAGCTGTTTTTT.